This T cell receptor (beta chain) comes out of a study of metastatic and nonmetastatic thyroid tumors. Study processing details: Built for papillary thyroid cancer, a distant-metastasis classifier drew on CDR3 differences across clinicopathological groups. Using MiXCR, TCRdb re-called clones from the PCR reads. TCRdb, not the original authors, processed these V and J calls. The top ten hold over 9.5% of the sample, which has around 30,000 clones, approximately 20% seen once. Germline CDR1 and CDR2: MDHEN and SYDVKM. This CDR3 comprises 15 residues. V gave up 7 bases and J gave up 5 bases; unmatched junction bases: 12. Many counts were recorded for this clone. Not a single patient had been given any form of treatment at any point before undergoing thyroid surgery.

The source material was blood. V and J are TRBV28 and TRBJ1-1, with 8 positions matching TRBD1. This sequence originates from a female donor with papillary thyroid cancer or a benign thyroid nodule (not recorded which). Some clones in this sample may be carry-over from other donors' samples. In nucleotides, the CDR3 is TGTGCCAGCACCCGGGGAGGACAGGGAGGGACTGAAGCTTTCTTT. Residues: CASTRGGQGGTEAFF.